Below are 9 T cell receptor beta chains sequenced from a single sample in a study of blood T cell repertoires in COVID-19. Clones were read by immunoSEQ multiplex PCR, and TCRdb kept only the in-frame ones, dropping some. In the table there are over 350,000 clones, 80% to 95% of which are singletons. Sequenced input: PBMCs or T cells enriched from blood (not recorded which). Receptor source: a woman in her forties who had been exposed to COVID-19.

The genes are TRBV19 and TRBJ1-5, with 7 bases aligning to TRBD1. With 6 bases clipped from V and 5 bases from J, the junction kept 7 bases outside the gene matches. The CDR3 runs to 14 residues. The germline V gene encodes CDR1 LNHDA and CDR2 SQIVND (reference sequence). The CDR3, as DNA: TGTGCCAGTAGAGAAGGGACAGCCTATCAGCCCCAGCATTTT. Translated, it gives CASREGTAYQPQHF.

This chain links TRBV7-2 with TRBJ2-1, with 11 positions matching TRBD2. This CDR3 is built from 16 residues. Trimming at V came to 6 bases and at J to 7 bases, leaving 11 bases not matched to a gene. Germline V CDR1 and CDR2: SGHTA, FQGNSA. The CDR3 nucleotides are TGTGCCAGCAGTTTAAGACTAGCGGGGAATAAGAATGAGCAGTTCTTC. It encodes CASSLRLAGNKNEQFF.

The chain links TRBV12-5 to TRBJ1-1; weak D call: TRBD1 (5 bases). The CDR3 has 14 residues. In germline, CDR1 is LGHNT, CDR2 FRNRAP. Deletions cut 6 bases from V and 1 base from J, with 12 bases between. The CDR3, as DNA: TGTGCTAGTGGACGGACAAAAAAGAACACTGAAGCTTTCTTT. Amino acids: CASGRTKKNTEAFF.

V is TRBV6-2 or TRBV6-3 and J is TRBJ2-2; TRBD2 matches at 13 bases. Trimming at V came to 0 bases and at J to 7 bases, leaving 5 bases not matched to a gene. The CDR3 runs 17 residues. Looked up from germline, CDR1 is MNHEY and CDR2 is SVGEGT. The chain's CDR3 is CASSYSLAGGLGGELFF. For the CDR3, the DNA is TGTGCCAGCAGTTACTCACTAGCGGGAGGGCTTGGCGGGGAGCTGTTTTTT.

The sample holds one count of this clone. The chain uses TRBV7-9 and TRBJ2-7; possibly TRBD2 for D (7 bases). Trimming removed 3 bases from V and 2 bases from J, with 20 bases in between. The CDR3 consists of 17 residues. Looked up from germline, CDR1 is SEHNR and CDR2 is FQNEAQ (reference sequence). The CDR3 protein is CASSLGGARGRAYEQYF. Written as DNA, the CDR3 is TGTGCCAGCAGCTTGGGTGGGGCGAGGGGGAGGGCCTACGAGCAGTACTTC.

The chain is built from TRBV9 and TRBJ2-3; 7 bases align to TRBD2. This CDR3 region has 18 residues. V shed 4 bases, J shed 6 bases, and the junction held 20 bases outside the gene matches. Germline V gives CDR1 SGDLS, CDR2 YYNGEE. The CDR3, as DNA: TGTGCCAGCAGCTCCCCTGGGAGAGCGGGGCCCCCTGGGGATACGCAGTATTTT. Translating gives CASSSPGRAGPPGDTQYF. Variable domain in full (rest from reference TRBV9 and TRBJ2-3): DSGVTQTPKHLITATGQRVTLRCSPRSGDLSVYWYQQSLDQGLQFLIQYYNGEERAKGNILERFSAQQFPDLHSELNLSSLELGDSALYFCASSSPGRAGPPGDTQYFGPGTRLTVL.

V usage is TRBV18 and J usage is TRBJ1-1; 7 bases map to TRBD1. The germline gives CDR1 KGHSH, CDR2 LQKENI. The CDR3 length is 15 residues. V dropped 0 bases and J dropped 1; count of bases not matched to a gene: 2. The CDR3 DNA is TGTGCCAGCTCACCACCGTCAGGGGGGAACACTGAAGCTTTCTTT. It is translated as CASSPPSGGNTEAFF.

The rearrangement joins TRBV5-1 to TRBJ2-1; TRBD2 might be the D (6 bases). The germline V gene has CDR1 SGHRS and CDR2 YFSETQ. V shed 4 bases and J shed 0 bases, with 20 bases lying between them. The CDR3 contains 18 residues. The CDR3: CASSKEAAGTLSYNEQFF. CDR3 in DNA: TGCGCCAGCAGCAAGGAAGCCGCCGGGACTCTCTCCTACAATGAGCAGTTCTTC.

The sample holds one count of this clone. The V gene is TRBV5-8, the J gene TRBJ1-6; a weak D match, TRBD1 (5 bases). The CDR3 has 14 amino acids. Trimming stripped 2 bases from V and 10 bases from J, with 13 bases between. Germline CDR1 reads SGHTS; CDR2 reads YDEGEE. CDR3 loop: CASSLRTPGSPLHF. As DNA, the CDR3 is TGTGCCAGCAGCTTACGGACACCCGGGTCACCCCTCCACTTT.